The rows below give T cell receptor beta chains drawn from one sample of a study of regulatory T cells in long-lasting Graves disease. TCRdb re-analysed the multiplex PCR reads in MiXCR, keeping a single row per CDR3 protein. The sample has 350,000 to 550,000 distinct CDR3 sequences; more than 12% are singletons. These data also formed part of another study, on T cells in Graves' hyperthyroidism and ophthalmopathy.

The sequences come from peripheral blood mononuclear cells (PBMCs), collected at new diagnosis, from a patient treated with antithyroid drugs. These receptors were collected from a woman between 25 and 40 years old with Graves disease. Each CDR3 is given with its conserved first and last residue. Each record gives: clone size, V gene, D gene, J gene, CDR3 protein, CDR3 DNA. The D gene is left open where the match is weak. Clone size is shown for a subset of rows, as once, few, many or a class of expanded clone.

few	TRBV7-2	NA	TRBJ2-7	CASSFRTAEQYF	TGTGCCAGCAGCTTTAGGACTGCCGAGCAGTACTTC
many	TRBV11-3	TRBD1	TRBJ1-1	CASSSSQGINTEAFF	TGTGCCAGCAGCTCATCACAGGGGATTAACACTGAAGCTTTCTTT
many	TRBV7-9	NA	TRBJ1-4	CASSLTGPSYATNEKLFF	TGTGCCAGCAGCTTAACAGGGCCCTCTTATGCAACTAATGAAAAACTGTTTTTT
once	TRBV6-9	NA	TRBJ2-2	CASSYAKRGNTGELFF	TGTGCCAGCAGTTACGCGAAAAGGGGGAATACCGGGGAGCTGTTTTTT
NA	TRBV5-4	NA	TRBJ1-1	CASSLAFAEAFF	TGTGCCAGCAGCTTGGCCTTTGCCGAAGCTTTCTTT
many	TRBV20-1	TRBD1	TRBJ2-7	CSASRDSSYEQYF	TGCAGTGCTTCCCGGGACAGCTCCTACGAGCAGTACTTC
few	TRBV19	NA	TRBJ2-1	CASALAVIYNEQFF	TGTGCCAGTGCCCTCGCGGTAATCTACAATGAGCAGTTCTTC
NA	TRBV6-5	NA	TRBJ1-6	CASSYETSGTNSPLHF	TGTGCCAGCAGTTACGAGACCAGCGGGACGAATTCACCCCTCCACTTT
few	TRBV9	NA	TRBJ2-5	CASSSPGQGWETQYF	TGTGCCAGCAGCTCCCCCGGGCAGGGTTGGGAGACCCAGTACTTC
many	TRBV7-2	NA	TRBJ2-3	CASSLARLTSKSTDTQYF	TGTGCCAGCAGCTTAGCCAGGCTTACCAGTAAGAGCACAGATACGCAGTATTTT
many	TRBV27	TRBD2	TRBJ2-7	CASRPGTSGRSSYEQYF	TGTGCCAGCAGACCCGGGACTAGCGGGAGGAGCTCCTACGAGCAGTACTTC
many	TRBV20-1	NA	TRBJ2-1	CSARRTLQEEQFF	TGCAGTGCTAGACGGACCCTGCAAGAGGAGCAGTTCTTC
few	TRBV5-6	TRBD1	TRBJ2-5	CASSPDRGWETQYF	TGTGCCAGCAGTCCGGACAGGGGGTGGGAGACCCAGTACTTC
many	TRBV7-3	NA	TRBJ2-1	CASSLSSGTKINEQFF	TGTGCCAGCAGCCTCAGCTCCGGGACGAAAATCAATGAGCAGTTCTTC
many	TRBV6-1	TRBD1	TRBJ2-7	CASSQGTGDYEQYF	TGTGCCAGCAGTCAAGGGACAGGGGACTACGAGCAGTACTTC
many	TRBV5-1	TRBD1	TRBJ2-7	CASSFGQAYEQYF	TGCGCCAGCAGCTTCGGACAGGCCTACGAGCAGTACTTC
many	TRBV3-1	TRBD2	TRBJ2-1	CASSQGILAGYSYNEQFF	TGTGCCAGCAGCCAAGGGATACTAGCGGGATACTCCTACAATGAGCAGTTCTTC
many	TRBV7-3	NA	TRBJ1-1	CASSLGTYTEAFF	TGTGCCAGCAGCTTAGGGACATACACTGAAGCTTTCTTT
many	TRBV10-3	TRBD2	TRBJ2-2	CAIRSGTSGRVNTGELFF	TGTGCCATCAGGTCCGGGACTAGCGGGAGAGTTAACACCGGGGAGCTGTTTTTT
NA	TRBV28	TRBD2	TRBJ2-7	CASSLFKGGLAGVIYEQYF	TGTGCCAGCAGTTTATTTAAAGGGGGACTAGCGGGAGTTATCTACGAGCAGTACTTC
many	TRBV24-1	TRBD2	TRBJ2-5	CATSDSRLAGVQETQYF	TGTGCCACCAGTGATTCTCGACTAGCGGGAGTCCAAGAGACCCAGTACTTC
many	TRBV12-3/TRBV12-4	TRBD1	TRBJ1-2	CASSPTGAHYGYTF	TGTGCCAGCAGCCCGACAGGGGCCCACTATGGCTACACCTTC
NA	TRBV29-1	TRBD1	TRBJ1-2	CSALGQTDQGGYTF	TGCAGCGCACTGGGACAGACCGACCAAGGGGGCTACACCTTC
many	TRBV28	NA	TRBJ2-3	CASSPRAGSTDTQYF	TGTGCCAGCAGTCCCAGGGCGGGGAGCACAGATACGCAGTATTTT
many	TRBV7-9	NA	TRBJ2-3	CASQGPGGTQRLSQYF	TGTGCCAGCCAAGGCCCAGGCGGGACCCAGCGCCTATCGCAGTATTTT
few	TRBV9	TRBD2	TRBJ2-1	CASSPGPSGNNEQFF	TGTGCCAGCAGCCCTGGGCCTAGCGGAAACAATGAGCAGTTCTTC
many	TRBV12-3/TRBV12-4	NA	TRBJ2-1	CASSYTRGSYNEQFF	TGTGCCAGCAGTTATACACGGGGGTCCTACAATGAGCAGTTCTTC
many	TRBV2	TRBD1	TRBJ1-4	CASSGQGATEKLFF	TGTGCCAGCAGTGGGCAGGGGGCCACGGAAAAACTGTTTTTT